This paragraph reports one TCR beta chain. The sample comes from a study of blood T cell repertoires in COVID-19. At the level of the study: Samples of COVID-19 (acute and convalescent) were obtained from the United States, Italy and Spain. Sources were T cells, B-cell-depleted T cells, or PBMCs; the material itself was cDNA or gDNA.

V dropped 4 bases and J dropped 3; count of bases not matched to a gene: 12. CDR3 length equals 17 residues. Germline CDR1 and CDR2: SGHRS and YFSETQ. Sequenced by immunoSEQ multiplex PCR; TCRdb stores in-frame clones only, minus some. The sample holds approximately 100,000 clones, just over 85% seen once. J is TRBJ1-2 and V is TRBV5-1; 10 bases align to TRBD1. The sample taken for sequencing was peripheral blood. This sequence was found in a human donor in a cohort sampled during active COVID-19. CDR3 coding DNA: TGCGCCAGCAGCCAAACGGGACAGGGGCTACGGTACTATGGCTACACCTTC. Its protein is CASSQTGQGLRYYGYTF.